These T cell receptor beta chains were read from a single sample in a study of human T cells and chemical hapten exposure. TCRdb re-called the RACE reads through MiXCR, storing one row per CDR3 protein. The sample lists about 200,000 distinct CDR3 sequences; around 25% were seen once. The source was whole blood, collected in connection with sensitization to the hapten diphenylcyclopropenone (DPC). Source of these receptors: a middle-aged woman with alopecia areata. Some clones in this sample may be carry-over from other donors' samples. Both conserved end residues are part of each CDR3. The D gene is left open where the match is weak. Where a row states a size, it is once, few, many or the class of an expanded clone; other rows omit it.

CDR3nt,CDR3aa,v_gene,d_gene,j_gene,abundance
TGTGCCAGCAGCGGGACATCGTACCAAGAGACCCAGTACTTC,CASSGTSYQETQYF,TRBV6-2/TRBV6-3,-,TRBJ2-5,-
TGTGCCTCACAGACAGGAGGTAGCGGGACGGAGACCCAGTACTTC,CASQTGGSGTETQYF,TRBV24-1,TRBD2,TRBJ2-5,-
TGTGCCAGCAGCCCTACGCTGTCCAGGGTTGGAAACACCATATATTTT,CASSPTLSRVGNTIYF,TRBV12-3/TRBV12-4,-,TRBJ1-3,-
TGCAGCGTTGGGCCTTATCCGGACAGGGTGGGCGAGCAGTACTTC,CSVGPYPDRVGEQYF,TRBV29-1,TRBD1,TRBJ2-7,few
TGCGCCAGCAGCTTCCTTGGCCCGACTAGCGGGGTCTATGAGCAGTTCTTC,CASSFLGPTSGVYEQFF,TRBV5-1,TRBD2,TRBJ2-1,few
TGCGCCAGCAGCCAAGATGGAGGGGTCCATGAGCAGTTCTTC,CASSQDGGVHEQFF,TRBV4-3,-,TRBJ2-1,-
TGTGCCAGCAGTTGGTCAGGTTATAATTCACCCCTCCACTTT,CASSWSGYNSPLHF,TRBV27,-,TRBJ1-6,-
TGTGCCAGCAGCGGGGGGGGGACACGACCCGGGGAGCTGTTTTTT,CASSGGGTRPGELFF,TRBV7-3,-,TRBJ2-2,few
TGTGCCAGCAGCTCCGGGACAGGGAGGTTGGAGCAGTACTTC,CASSSGTGRLEQYF,TRBV6-2/TRBV6-3,TRBD1,TRBJ2-7,-
TGTGCCAGCAGCCGTGGTGGGAGGGTTCCCAACTATGGCTACACCTTC,CASSRGGRVPNYGYTF,TRBV7-2,-,TRBJ1-2,-
TGCAGTGCGCCCCGGACTAGCGGGAATCCCCATGAGCAGTACTTC,CSAPRTSGNPHEQYF,TRBV20-1,TRBD2,TRBJ2-7,-
TGTGCCAGCAGCTTAGCCCGGTCAGGGACCCAGTACTTC,CASSLARSGTQYF,TRBV7-2,-,TRBJ2-5,-
TGCGCCAGCAGCTCCGGAGGCGTGGACGCCGTGCCTGGGGAGCTGTTTTTT,CASSSGGVDAVPGELFF,TRBV5-1,-,TRBJ2-2,few
TGTGCCAGCAGCTTTACAGGGGACGGAAACACCATATATTTT,CASSFTGDGNTIYF,TRBV11-2,TRBD1,TRBJ1-3,many
TGCAGCGTCATTCAGGGGGCTGCGACTGAAGCTTTCTTT,CSVIQGAATEAFF,TRBV29-1,TRBD1,TRBJ1-1,-
TGCAGTGCTAGGCTCTATGGCTACACCTTC,CSARLYGYTF,TRBV20-1,-,TRBJ1-2,-
TGTGCCAGCAGCCCAACTAGCGGCCATAGCACAGATACGCAGTATTTT,CASSPTSGHSTDTQYF,TRBV7-2,TRBD2,TRBJ2-3,-
TGTGCCAGCAGTCCGGGGTTTGAGCTGTTTTTT,CASSPGFELFF,TRBV12-3/TRBV12-4,-,TRBJ2-2,-
TGTGCCAGCAGCATCGGAGGGGGAGATACGCAGTATTTT,CASSIGGGDTQYF,TRBV7-3,-,TRBJ2-3,-
TGTGCCAGCAGTTGGGACGGCGATAACACTGAAGCTTTCTTT,CASSWDGDNTEAFF,TRBV6-2/TRBV6-3,-,TRBJ1-1,-
TGTGCCAGCAGCCCCGGACAGGGCTCCTACGAGCAGTACTTC,CASSPGQGSYEQYF,TRBV5-4,TRBD1,TRBJ2-7,many
TGCAGCGCCCTAGGTCAGGGGAGACTGTTTTTT,CSALGQGRLFF,TRBV29-1,-,TRBJ1-4,few
TGCGCCAGCAGCTTGGTACAGGGCGGCGGCTACACCTTC,CASSLVQGGGYTF,TRBV5-1,-,TRBJ1-2,few
TGTGCCAGCAGTTTAGTGAGTGGGAACACTGAAGCTTTCTTT,CASSLVSGNTEAFF,TRBV27,-,TRBJ1-1,few
TGTGCCACCAGTGCGGCTAGCGGGAGCCGTGGGGGCACCGGGGAGCTGTTTTTT,CATSAASGSRGGTGELFF,TRBV24-1,TRBD2,TRBJ2-2,few
TGTGCCAGCAGTCTAACTCCTAGCGGGTACAATGAGCAGTTCTTC,CASSLTPSGYNEQFF,TRBV28,TRBD2,TRBJ2-1,-
TGCAGTGCTCCCGTGGGGCACGGGAGGGCAGGGCAGTTCTTC,CSAPVGHGRAGQFF,TRBV20-1,TRBD2,TRBJ2-1,few
TGTGCCAGCAAACCGGGACAGGGGGATACGCAGTATTTT,CASKPGQGDTQYF,TRBV11-2,TRBD1,TRBJ2-3,-
TGTGCCAGCAGGACAGGGGGAAGCGCTGGGGCCAACGTCCTGACTTTC,CASRTGGSAGANVLTF,TRBV6-5,TRBD1,TRBJ2-6,-
TGTGCCAGCAGCCCGGGGACAGGGATGCACGAGCAGTACTTC,CASSPGTGMHEQYF,TRBV3-1,TRBD1,TRBJ2-7,-
TGTGCCAGCAGTTACATCTCTGGGGCCAACGTCCTGACTTTC,CASSYISGANVLTF,TRBV6-2/TRBV6-3,-,TRBJ2-6,-
TGTGCCAGCAGTCAAGACAGGCGAAGCACTGAAGCTTTCTTT,CASSQDRRSTEAFF,TRBV12-3/TRBV12-4,-,TRBJ1-1,-
TGTGCCAGCAGTTCCCAGAGCGGGAGACATGAGACCCAGTACTTC,CASSSQSGRHETQYF,TRBV6-5,TRBD2,TRBJ2-5,-
TGTGCCAGCAGTTTCCACCCGGGACAAGCCAAGGTCTACGAGCAGTACTTC,CASSFHPGQAKVYEQYF,TRBV28,-,TRBJ2-7,-
TGTGCCTGGACGGTGGTGAGCGGTATGGATGAGCAGTTCTTC,CAWTVVSGMDEQFF,TRBV7-9,-,TRBJ2-1,-
TGTGCCAGCGCAGGGCCCGCAGATACGCAGTATTTT,CASAGPADTQYF,TRBV2,-,TRBJ2-3,few
TGTGCCAGCAGCCCACAGGGGAAGGGTTCACCCCTCCACTTT,CASSPQGKGSPLHF,TRBV5-4,TRBD1,TRBJ1-6,few
TGTGCCAGCTCACCGATGAGAGACTATCAAGAGACCCAGTACTTC,CASSPMRDYQETQYF,TRBV18,-,TRBJ2-5,-
TGTGCCAGCAGCTTATCAGGGGCTCAGCCCCAGCATTTT,CASSLSGAQPQHF,TRBV7-9,-,TRBJ1-5,-
TGCAGCGTTGAGGGCGGGAGCACAGATACGCAGTATTTT,CSVEGGSTDTQYF,TRBV29-1,-,TRBJ2-3,few
TGTGCCAGCAGTTTGACAGGTACTGAAGCTTTCTTT,CASSLTGTEAFF,TRBV28,-,TRBJ1-1,many
TGTGCCAGCAGCCCCTCCCGGCGGGGTTATAATTCACCCCTCCACTTT,CASSPSRRGYNSPLHF,TRBV7-2,-,TRBJ1-6,-
TGTGCCAGCACAATGTTAGGCGCGGCACAAGAGACCCAGTACTTC,CASTMLGAAQETQYF,TRBV7-8,-,TRBJ2-5,-
TGTGCCAGCAGGACAGGGGGGACTAGCGGGATCGATGAGCAGTTCTTC,CASRTGGTSGIDEQFF,TRBV28,TRBD2,TRBJ2-1,-
TGTGCCAGCAGCCCGACAGGGGGTTACTATGGCTACACCTTC,CASSPTGGYYGYTF,TRBV6-2/TRBV6-3,TRBD1,TRBJ1-2,-
TGTGCCAGCAGCTGGAGGAGCACCGGGGAGCTGTTTTTT,CASSWRSTGELFF,TRBV7-2,-,TRBJ2-2,-
TGTGCCAGCACAGCCGGGACAGGGGATATCAATGAGCAGTTCTTC,CASTAGTGDINEQFF,TRBV6-5,TRBD1,TRBJ2-1,-
TGCAGCGTTGAAAAGGGTAGCAGTGATACGCAGTATTTT,CSVEKGSSDTQYF,TRBV29-1,-,TRBJ2-3,many
TGTGCCAGCAGCACCCCTCCTCAGGGTACGGGATCCAAAAACATTCAGTACTTC,CASSTPPQGTGSKNIQYF,TRBV6-2/TRBV6-3,-,TRBJ2-4,-
TGTGCCAGCAGCAGAGTCCGGGACAGTGGGGAGACCCAGTACTTC,CASSRVRDSGETQYF,TRBV7-9,TRBD1,TRBJ2-5,many
TGTGCCAGCAGTAGGGACTACCCCGGGGGTGAGCAGTTCTTC,CASSRDYPGGEQFF,TRBV11-2,TRBD2,TRBJ2-1,few